This TCR beta chain was profiled in a study of shared clonotypes between healthy human individuals. Study at large: Per donor, CD8 memory used one plate, CD8 naive used two, CD4 memory used three and CD4 naive used three.

An approximately 220 ng quantity of DNA, 30,000 to 35,000 T cell genomes, went into the sorted-subset replicate PCRs. Assay: immunoSEQ multiplex PCR; the TCRdb copy retains only in-frame clones and omits some. The sample consists of about 1 million clones, about 76% of them appearing once. In regard to this clone: Its antigen is not known.

Study-wide findings and caveats: Non-shared clonotypes showed lower generation probabilities than clonotypes common to all four donors.

The CDR3 runs 11 residues. CDR1 and CDR2 (germline): SGHTA, FQGNSA. The V end lost 3 bases, the J end lost 5 bases, and 5 bases lay between the germline ends. Sequencing was done on a sample of memory CD4+ T cells sorted from blood. Specified subset: CD45RA-negative fraction. The V and J genes are TRBV7-2 and TRBJ2-7; D is uncertain. The TCR sequence derives from a young man in good health. The CDR3 DNA follows: TGTGCCAGCAGCTTTAGGGACGAGCAGTACTTC. Amino acids: CASSFRDEQYF. The entire variable domain, with the rest obtained from reference TRBV7-2 and TRBJ2-7, is as follows: GAGVSQSPSNKVTEKGKDVELRCDPISGHTALYWYRQSLGQGLEFLIYFQGNSAPDKSGLPSDRFSAERTGGSVSTLTIQRTQQEDSAVYLCASSFRDEQYFGPGTRLTVT.